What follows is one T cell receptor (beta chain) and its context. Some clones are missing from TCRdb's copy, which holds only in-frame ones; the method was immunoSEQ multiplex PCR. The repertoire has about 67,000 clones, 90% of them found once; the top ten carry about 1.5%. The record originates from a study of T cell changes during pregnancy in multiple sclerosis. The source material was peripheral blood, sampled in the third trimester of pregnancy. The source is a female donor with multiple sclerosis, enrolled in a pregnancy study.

The CDR3 nucleotides are TGTGCCAGTAGTATAGGACAGGGGTACGATGGCTACACCTTC. Translation: CASSIGQGYDGYTF. The chain joins TRBV19 to TRBJ1-2; 8 nucleotides agree with TRBD1. V shed 1 base, J shed 6 bases, and the junction held 4 bases outside the gene matches. The CDR3 extends over 14 amino acids. From germline, CDR1 is LNHDA and CDR2 SQIVND (reference sequence).